What follows are 8 T cell receptor beta chains derived from one specimen sequenced in a study of siplizumab effects on memory and regulatory T cells. Measured with immunoSEQ multiplex PCR; TCRdb has only the in-frame clones, and not every one. The data show approximately 58,000 clones, with 90% to 95% seen just once and 30% to 40% held by the top ten. Sequenced sample: CD8+ T cells sorted from blood. The receptors originated from a human donor in good health.

The rearrangement joins TRBV9 to TRBJ2-3, with D perhaps matching TRBD1 or TRBD2 (5 bases each). Germline V gene data show CDR1 as SGDLS and CDR2 as YYNGEE. This CDR3 comprises 15 residues. Trimming cost V 8 bases and J 2 bases, with 18 bases left between them. Written as DNA, the CDR3 is TGTGCCAGTTCCTTAAGGGACCGTTACACAGATACGCAGTATTTT. This sequence encodes CASSLRDRYTDTQYF.

The J gene is TRBJ2-3, the V gene TRBV2; D not certain. In germline, CDR1 is SNHLY, CDR2 FYNNEI. Trimming took off 7 bases at V and 5 bases at J, with 4 bases between the two ends. This CDR3 region has 10 residues. The CDR3: CASMVDTQYF. CDR3 DNA: TGTGCCAGCATGGTAGATACGCAGTATTTT.

This sequence joins TRBV7-9 and TRBJ2-1, with 8 positions matching TRBD1. With 3 bases clipped from V and 9 bases from J, the junction kept 10 bases outside the gene matches. The CDR3 is made up of 15 amino acids. The V gene's germline CDR1 is SEHNR and CDR2 FQNEAQ (reference sequence). The CDR3 here is CASSFGRGLSPEQFF. CDR3 DNA sequence: TGTGCCAGCAGCTTTGGCAGGGGGCTTTCCCCTGAGCAGTTCTTC.

A word on this clone: One end of the junction fails to match germline, which may point to a read error. V gene TRBV7-7 combines with J gene TRBJ2-3, with a possible D match to TRBD2 (5 bases). The CDR3 has 16 amino acids. The V gene's germline CDR1 is SSHAT and CDR2 FNYEAQ (reference sequence). The CDR3 DNA reads as TGTGCTAGCAGCTTAGGGTCGCTAGCCTTCACAGATACGCAGTATTTT. Translating gives CASSLGSLAFTDTQYF.

This chain joins TRBV18 and TRBJ2-1, with no clear D. Trimming took 2 bases from V and 10 from J, leaving 9 bases between them. Per germline, CDR1 KGHSH and CDR2 LQKENI. The CDR3 is 12 residues long. The DNA for the CDR3 is TGTGCCAGCTCACCAGTGGTGTGGGAGCAGTTCTTC. As protein: CASSPVVWEQFF. Supplemented by reference TRBV18 and TRBJ2-1, the full variable domain reads NAGVMQNPRHLVRRRGQEARLRCSPMKGHSHVYWYRQLPEEGLKFMVYLQKENIIDESGMPKERFSAEFPKEGPSILRIQQVVRGDSAAYFCASSPVVWEQFFGPGTRLTVL.

The chain couples TRBV7-9 to TRBJ2-3, with D perhaps TRBD2 (5 bases). The CDR3 totals 11 residues. V lost 10 bases to trimming and J lost 6 bases, with 11 bases between them. Germline V gene data show CDR1 as SEHNR and CDR2 as FQNEAQ (reference sequence). The DNA of the CDR3 is TGTGCCACCCGGGGTGGGGATACGCAGTATTTT. This encodes CATRGGDTQYF.

The V gene is TRBV5-1, the J gene TRBJ1-1; D is unresolved. Trimming removed 0 bases from V and 1 base from J, with 10 bases in between. The CDR3 has 15 amino acids. From germline, CDR1 is SGHRS and CDR2 YFSETQ. CDR3 in amino acids: CASSLDSFQNTEAFF. The CDR3 DNA reads TGCGCCAGCAGCTTGGATTCATTTCAGAACACTGAAGCTTTCTTT.

The chain employs TRBV9 and TRBJ2-5; possible D gene TRBD2, 6 bases. With 0 bases removed from V and 3 bases from J, the gap between germline ends came to 15 bases. Germline V gives CDR1 SGDLS, CDR2 YYNGEE. The CDR3 consists of 16 residues. The CDR3 sequence: CASSVGGGVGEETQYF. CDR3 bases: TGTGCCAGCAGCGTAGGGGGCGGGGTGGGAGAAGAGACCCAGTACTTC.